The clone carrying this TCR beta chain was seen once. Libraries were prepared by immunoSEQ multiplex PCR; TCRdb keeps only in-frame clonotypes and omits some of them. Of around 220,000 clones in the sample, over 75% are singletons; the top ten hold approximately 2%. There are 17 residues in the CDR3. These data belong to a study of blood T cell repertoires in COVID-19. The specimen was peripheral blood. The chain is built from TRBV12-2 and TRBJ2-2; the D call of TRBD2 is as the table states it, not checked on the DNA. TRBV12-2 is flagged as a pseudogene. This clonotype originated in a woman between 35 and 50 years old who had recovered from COVID-19. Written as DNA, the CDR3 is TGTGCAAGTCGCTTATTTCCAGGGAGGGGGAACACCGGGGAGCTGTTTTTT. Translated, it gives CASRLFPGRGNTGELFF.